The 21 T cell receptor beta chains below all came from one sample that was sequenced in a study of blood T cell repertoires in COVID-19. This table comes from immunoSEQ multiplex PCR, and its TCRdb copy is limited to in-frame clones, with some not included. The sample yields 250,000 to 350,000 clones, around nine tenths seen once. Sequencing input: peripheral blood. The receptor set was obtained from a woman between 40 and 50 years old who had recovered from COVID-19.

V gene TRBV5-4 combines with J gene TRBJ1-1; TRBD1 agrees at 8 bases. The V gene end was trimmed by 3 bases and the J gene end by 7 bases; junction bases not matched to a gene: 8. Looked up from germline, CDR1 is SGHNT and CDR2 is YYREEE (reference sequence). The CDR3 totals 14 residues. CDR3 in amino acids: CASSSRDRHIEAFF. The DNA for the CDR3 is TGTGCCAGCAGCTCCCGGGACAGGCATATTGAAGCTTTCTTT.

The chain has TRBV28 and TRBJ2-7; 9 bases align to TRBD1. V shed 5 bases and J 3 bases; nucleotides not matched to a gene: 5. The length of the CDR3 is 14 residues. Germline V CDR1 and CDR2: MDHEN, SYDVKM. The CDR3 reads CASSRDRGYYEQYF. CDR3 sequence (DNA): TGTGCCAGCAGTCGAGACAGGGGGTACTACGAGCAGTACTTC.

The chain carries TRBV27 and TRBJ2-1; possibly TRBD2 for D (6 bases). Trimming shortened V by 6 bases and J by 0 bases, and 12 bases separated the two germline ends. Germline V gives CDR1 MNHEY, CDR2 SMNVEV (reference sequence). This CDR3 is 15 amino acids long. The CDR3 bases are TGTGCCAGCAGGCGTAGCGGAGGCTCCTACAATGAGCAGTTCTTC. Translation: CASRRSGGSYNEQFF.

The rearrangement links TRBV5-1 to TRBJ2-1; 7 bases match TRBD2. The V segment lost 1 base and the J segment 0 bases; nucleotides outside the gene matches: 7. This CDR3 spans 17 amino acids. Germline V gene lookup returns CDR1 SGHRS and CDR2 YFSETQ. The DNA for the CDR3 is TGCGCCAGCAGCTTGCTAGCTAGCGGAAGCTCCTACAATGAGCAGTTCTTC. Translation: CASSLLASGSSYNEQFF.

The J gene is TRBJ1-5, the V gene TRBV6-6, with 8 bases matching TRBD1. The CDR3 consists of 15 residues. Trimming took 5 bases from V and 4 from J; bases not matched to a gene: 7. Per the germline V gene, CDR1 is MNHNY and CDR2 is SVGAGI (reference sequence). CDR3 sequence reads: CASSTRTGLNQPQHF. The CDR3 DNA reads as TGTGCCAGCAGTACCCGGACAGGGCTGAATCAGCCCCAGCATTTT.

The rearrangement links TRBV25-1 to TRBJ2-5; D possibly corresponds to TRBD2 (5 bases). The germline V gene encodes CDR1 MGHDK and CDR2 SYGVNS. The V end was cut by 4 bases, the J end by 5 bases, with 14 bases between. This CDR3 comprises 14 residues. DNA of the CDR3: TGTGCCAGCAGTGTCGGAGGTCACCGGGAGACCCAGTACTTC. This encodes CASSVGGHRETQYF.

This chain joins TRBV6-4 and TRBJ1-2, with 10 bases aligning to TRBD1. Trimming at V came to 3 bases and at J to 5 bases, leaving 0 bases not matched to a gene. Germline loops: CDR1 MRHNA, CDR2 SNTAGT. This CDR3 comprises 13 residues. The DNA for the CDR3 is TGTGCCAGCAGTGAGGGACAGGGGTATGGCTACACCTTC. This gives the protein CASSEGQGYGYTF.

This sequence joins TRBV7-8 and TRBJ2-2; TRBD2 might be the D (6 bases). CDR3 length equals 17 residues. Trimming removed 3 bases from V and 0 bases from J, with 14 bases in between. Per the germline V gene, CDR1 is SGHVS and CDR2 is FQNEAQ. CDR3 sequence: CASSFFSGFPNTGELFF. CDR3 sequence (DNA): TGTGCCAGCAGCTTTTTTAGCGGCTTCCCGAACACCGGGGAGCTGTTTTTT.

The V and J genes are TRBV7-3 and TRBJ2-7; 8 bases match TRBD1. The V gene's germline CDR1 is SGHTA and CDR2 FQGTGA. This CDR3 contains 15 residues. Unmatched junction bases numbered 6, after V lost 0 bases and J lost 5 bases. CDR3: CASSLTGTGRNEQYF. The DNA of the CDR3 is TGTGCCAGCAGCTTAACTGGGACAGGTCGCAACGAGCAGTACTTC.

This sequence joins TRBV20-1 and TRBJ2-3; unclear D gene. CDR1 and CDR2 (germline): DFQATT, SNEGSKA (reference sequence). V dropped 2 bases and J dropped 4 bases, with 4 bases sitting between them. CDR3 length: 11 residues. CDR3 sequence: CSARWPDTQYF. The CDR3 nucleotides read TGCAGTGCTAGATGGCCAGATACGCAGTATTTT.

The chain joins TRBV19 to TRBJ1-5; 7 positions agree with TRBD1. The CDR3 is 14 amino acids. Germline V lookup: CDR1 LNHDA, CDR2 SQIVND (reference sequence). V dropped 8 bases and J dropped 6; count of bases not matched to a gene: 10. The CDR3: CASRQGRDPQPQHF. DNA for the CDR3: TGTGCCAGTCGACAGGGAAGGGATCCTCAGCCCCAGCATTTT.

The chain has TRBV30 and TRBJ2-2; 8 bases map to TRBD2. This CDR3 region has 17 residues. V lost 0 bases to trimming and J lost 6 bases; unmatched junction nucleotides: 12. In germline, CDR1 is GTSNPN, CDR2 SVGIG (reference sequence). This CDR3 is CAWSVQRTTGGAGELFF. CDR3 nucleotide sequence: TGTGCCTGGAGTGTACAAAGGACTACCGGGGGGGCCGGGGAGCTGTTTTTT.

V usage is TRBV7-9 and J usage is TRBJ1-5; 7 nucleotides line up with TRBD1. CDR1 and CDR2 (germline): SEHNR, FQNEAQ (reference sequence). The V and J ends lost 8 bases and 4 bases, in that order; junction bases with no gene match: 5. The CDR3 runs to 13 residues. CDR3 protein: CASGGQENQPQHF. The DNA for the CDR3 is TGTGCCAGCGGCGGACAGGAGAATCAGCCCCAGCATTTT.

The chain has TRBV19 and TRBJ1-2; 8 bases are shared with TRBD1. This CDR3 is 14 amino acids long. V dropped 4 bases and J dropped 7; count of bases not matched to a gene: 8. Germline CDR1 LNHDA, CDR2 SQIVND (reference sequence). This chain's CDR3 is CASSTVQGAAGYTF. Written as DNA, the CDR3 is TGTGCCAGTAGTACCGTCCAGGGGGCTGCTGGCTACACCTTC.

The chain has TRBV30 and TRBJ2-1; D is possibly TRBD2 (5 bases). The CDR3 consists of 14 residues. Germline CDR1 and CDR2: GTSNPN and SVGIG (reference sequence). Trimming removed 2 bases at V and 1 base at J, with 9 bases between. The CDR3 protein is CAWSQTKSYNEQFF. The CDR3 region has the DNA TGTGCCTGGAGTCAGACTAAGTCCTACAATGAGCAGTTCTTC.

The V and J genes are TRBV3-1 (or the pseudogene TRBV3-2) and TRBJ2-1; 12 nucleotides agree with TRBD2. V trimming: 5 bases; J trimming: 6 bases; junction bases outside the gene matches: 5. Germline-derived CDR1 and CDR2 are LGHDT and YNNKEL (reference sequence). This CDR3 spans 15 amino acids. DNA for the CDR3: TGTGCCAGCAGCTTAGGACTAGCGGGAAGCAATGAGCAGTTCTTC. The encoded protein is CASSLGLAGSNEQFF.

The J gene is TRBJ2-7, the V gene TRBV27; perhaps TRBD2 as D (5 bases). The V gene's germline CDR1 is MNHEY and CDR2 SMNVEV (reference sequence). Trimming took off 8 bases at V and 4 bases at J, with 18 bases between the two ends. This CDR3 has 14 amino acids. Here the CDR3 DNA reads TGTGCCAGCGGACTTATCGGCCAACTTTACGAGCAGTACTTC. This sequence encodes CASGLIGQLYEQYF.

The rearrangement uses TRBV9 and TRBJ2-7; TRBD1 matches at 8 bases. Germline values: CDR1 SGDLS, CDR2 YYNGEE. V was clipped by 0 bases and J by 6 bases; unmatched bases: 8. The CDR3 runs 15 residues. The CDR3 DNA reads as TGTGCCAGCAGCGTAGACGGACAGGGTGTAGGCGAGCAGTACTTC. Its translation: CASSVDGQGVGEQYF.

This clone was recorded once. The rearrangement joins TRBV30 to TRBJ2-3, with 10 bases matching TRBD2. Per germline, CDR1 GTSNPN and CDR2 SVGIG (reference sequence). The CDR3 is 17 residues long. V shed 5 bases and J 3 bases; nucleotides not matched to a gene: 14. As DNA, the CDR3 is TGTGCCTGGTGTACCAACTCTAGCGGGAGTGGGACAGATACGCAGTATTTT. Amino acid sequence: CAWCTNSSGSGTDTQYF.

Concerning this clone itself: One end of the junction does not line up with germline, which may come from a read error. This chain connects TRBV28 to TRBJ2-7, with D possibly TRBD1 on 5 matching bases. Germline lookup yields CDR1 MDHEN and CDR2 SYDVKM. This CDR3 is 15 amino acids long. CDR3 loop: CASSSPGMGPYEQYF. CDR3 nucleotide sequence: TGTGCCAGCAGTTCCCCAGGGATGGGGCCCTATGAGCAGTACTTC. Full variable domain (remainder filled in from reference TRBV28 and TRBJ2-7): DVKVTQSSRYLVKRTGEKVFLECVQDMDHENMFWYRQDPGLGLRLIYFSYDVKMKEKGDIPEGYSVSREKKERFSLILESASTNQTSMYLCASSSPGMGPYEQYFGPGTRLTVT.

The chain recombines TRBV3-1 (or the pseudogene TRBV3-2) with TRBJ2-1; 8 bases are shared with TRBD2. CDR1 LGHDT and CDR2 YNNKEL come from the germline V gene (reference sequence). The CDR3 covers 13 residues. The ends lost 4 bases at V and 9 bases at J; junction bases unmatched: 5. The CDR3 loop is CASSPYSGSEQFF. DNA of the CDR3: TGTGCCAGCAGCCCCTACAGCGGGAGTGAGCAGTTCTTC.